This T cell receptor beta chain was documented in a study of blood T cells in healthy people across ages. Per germline, CDR1 MNHEY and CDR2 SMNVEV (reference sequence). The CDR3 has 15 amino acids. After removal of 1 base from V and 0 bases from J, the junction contained 1 base not matched to a gene. PCR was performed a second time for 7 to 11 cycles using a sample-barcoded 5' primer and a J-beta primer mix. MiXCR, applied by TCRdb to the 5' RACE reads, yields one record per CDR3 protein. Of about 580,000 distinct CDR3 sequences listed, 40% to 55% are singletons. This sequence originates from an elderly man in good health. The sample comprised blood. This sequence joins TRBV27 and TRBJ2-7, with 9 nucleotides matching TRBD2. The CDR3 sequence is CASSLLGLASYEQYF. The CDR3 DNA sequence: TGTGCCAGCAGTTTATTGGGACTAGCCTCCTACGAGCAGTACTTC.